What follows are 25 T cell receptor beta chains derived from one specimen sequenced in a study of T cells in Graves' hyperthyroidism and ophthalmopathy. Amplified TCR beta CDR3 regions derived from RNA transcripts. Using the HTBI primer set, a first-round RT-PCR was run on the TCR CDR3. One entry per CDR3 protein, called by TCRdb with MiXCR from the multiplex PCR reads. Of about 640,000 distinct CDR3 sequences in the sample, 45% were seen once. The sequenced sample consisted of peripheral blood or thyroid tissue (not recorded which). These receptors all come from an adult man with Graves' disease, either hyperthyroidism or ophthalmopathy (not recorded which).

The chain combines TRBV20-1 with TRBJ1-6; 7 nucleotides match TRBD1. CDR1 and CDR2 from the germline V gene are DFQATT and SNEGSKA (reference sequence). This CDR3 contains 13 residues. The junction had 4 bases not matched to a gene; V was cut back by 4 bases and J by 7 bases. The CDR3 DNA reads TGCAGTGCTATCCGGGACAGAAATTCACCCCTCCACTTT. Its translation is CSAIRDRNSPLHF.

This clonotype was detected only once. The chain carries TRBV29-1 and TRBJ1-2; D is unclear. Germline CDR1 and CDR2: SQVTM and ANQGSEA. The CDR3 runs 11 residues. Trimming stripped 6 bases from V and 8 bases from J, with 13 bases between. For the CDR3, the DNA is TGCAGCGTCGCAGGACTAGCGGGCTACACCTTC. Its protein product is CSVAGLAGYTF.

V gene TRBV29-1 combines with J gene TRBJ1-1; 9 bases fit TRBD1. J was trimmed by 1 base and V by 4 bases; bases with no gene match: 4. Germline-derived CDR1 and CDR2 are SQVTM and ANQGSEA. The CDR3 contains 14 residues. This CDR3 reads CSVAPGQGNTEAFF. CDR3 DNA: TGCAGCGTTGCTCCGGGACAGGGGAACACTGAAGCTTTCTTT.

The chain couples TRBV9 to TRBJ1-4; tentative D call: TRBD1 (5 bases). CDR1 is SGDLS, CDR2 YYNGEE, per germline. The V and J ends lost 6 bases and 5 bases respectively, with 14 bases between them. The CDR3 is made up of 14 amino acids. The CDR3 here is CASNDGTANEKLFF. CDR3 DNA sequence: TGTGCCAGCAACGACGGGACCGCGAATGAAAAACTGTTTTTT.

V usage is TRBV7-2 and J usage is TRBJ2-2; possibly TRBD2 for D (6 bases). The germline CDR1 and CDR2 sequences are SGHTA and FQGNSA. V lost 5 bases to trimming and J lost 1 base, with 14 bases between them. The CDR3 covers 16 residues. The CDR3 DNA reads as TGTGCCAGCAGCCCAGGCGGGACTCTGAACACCGGGGAGCTGTTTTTT. Its protein product is CASSPGGTLNTGELFF.

This clonotype was detected ten times or more. V and J are TRBV2 and TRBJ1-5, with D maybe TRBD1 (5 bases). CDR3 length equals 15 residues. CDR1 and CDR2 (germline): SNHLY, FYNNEI. Deletions cut 4 bases from V and 9 bases from J, with 19 bases between. The DNA for the CDR3 is TGTGCCAGCAGTGCTCTAGGGACTGCAATCTGGCCCCAGCATTTT. Its translation: CASSALGTAIWPQHF.

Many counts were recorded for this clonotype. The chain joins TRBV7-3 to TRBJ1-2, with TRBD1 matching over 7 bases. This CDR3 has 14 residues. The V gene end was trimmed by 3 bases and the J gene end by 7 bases; junction bases not matched to a gene: 8. Germline assignment: CDR1 SGHTA and CDR2 FQGTGA. The CDR3 bases are TGTGCCAGCAGCTTCGCCGCACAGGGGTTTGGCTACACCTTC. Its translation is CASSFAAQGFGYTF.

J is TRBJ1-1 and V is TRBV5-1; D ambiguous. Trimming took off 0 bases at V and 1 base at J, with 10 bases between the two ends. Germline V gene sequence: CDR1 SGHRS, CDR2 YFSETQ. The CDR3 length is 15 residues. Here the CDR3 reads CASSLAGPWNTEAFF. CDR3 nucleotides: TGCGCCAGCAGCTTGGCAGGCCCCTGGAACACTGAAGCTTTCTTT.

This clonotype came up a few times. The rearrangement links TRBV19 to TRBJ1-4; 7 bases are a match to TRBD1. The ends lost 5 bases at V and 14 bases at J; junction bases unmatched: 8. The CDR3 is 12 residues long. Germline lookup yields CDR1 LNHDA and CDR2 SQIVND (reference sequence). In DNA form, the CDR3 reads TGTGCCAGTAGTCCCGCGGGACAGCGTCTGTTTTTT. Translation: CASSPAGQRLFF.

The chain links TRBV12-3 or TRBV12-4 to TRBJ2-7, with a possible D match to TRBD2 (6 bases). This CDR3 has 16 amino acids. Deletions cut 4 bases from V and 0 bases from J, with 16 bases between. The CDR3 coding sequence is TGTGCCAGCAGTTACCCCACTGCGCGGGACTCCTACGAGCAGTACTTC. This encodes CASSYPTARDSYEQYF.

This clonotype turned up a few times. The chain carries TRBV7-9 and TRBJ2-2; D is possibly TRBD1 (5 bases). V was pared by 5 bases and J by 7 bases, with 11 bases between. CDR3 size: 13 residues. CDR1 is SEHNR, CDR2 FQNEAQ, per germline (reference sequence). CDR3 sequence: CASSPRQSGELFF. In nucleotides, the CDR3 is TGTGCCAGCAGCCCCAGACAGAGCGGGGAGCTGTTTTTT. The whole variable domain, filled in from reference TRBV7-9 and TRBJ2-2, reads DTGVSQNPRHKITKRGQNVTFRCDPISEHNRLYWYRQTLGQGPEFLTYFQNEAQLEKSRLLSDRFSAERPKGSFSTLEIQRTEQGDSAMYLCASSPRQSGELFFGEGSRLTVL.

This clonotype was observed at least ten times. The chain links TRBV29-1 to TRBJ1-1; TRBD1 might be the D (5 bases). Germline CDR1 is SQVTM and CDR2 is ANQGSEA. With 4 bases removed from V and 1 base from J, the gap between germline ends came to 13 bases. There are 14 residues in the CDR3. Written as DNA, the CDR3 is TGCAGCGTTGTGGTCCAGGGTTCGAACACTGAAGCTTTCTTT. This codes for CSVVVQGSNTEAFF.

This clonotype was observed a few times. V is TRBV2 and J is TRBJ1-1; 11 bases are shared with TRBD1. CDR1 and CDR2 from the germline V gene are SNHLY and FYNNEI. The V gene end was trimmed by 6 bases and the J gene end by 11 bases; junction bases not matched to a gene: 11. This CDR3 is built from 14 residues. CDR3 amino acids: CASSRDRGELGAFF. CDR3 DNA sequence: TGTGCCAGCAGCCGGGACAGGGGGGAACTGGGGGCTTTCTTT.

Of note for this clonotype: One base away lies a much larger clone, so this may be a sequencing read error. V is TRBV2 and J is TRBJ1-1, with 7 bases that match TRBD1. Germline V gene lookup returns CDR1 SNHLY and CDR2 FYNNEI. The CDR3 has 14 residues. The junction had 2 bases not matched to a gene; V was cut back by 3 bases and J by 1 base. The CDR3 region is CASSEDRKNTEAFF. The CDR3 DNA is TGTGCCAGCAGTGAGGACAGGAAGAACACTGAAGCTTTCTTT.

V gene TRBV2 combines with J gene TRBJ1-4, with TRBD1 identical over 9 bases. The CDR3 extends over 18 amino acids. CDR1 SNHLY and CDR2 FYNNEI come from the germline V gene. V dropped 4 bases and J dropped 6; count of bases not matched to a gene: 15. The CDR3 reads CASSGKQGAFYLDEKLFF. The CDR3 DNA reads as TGTGCCAGCAGTGGCAAACAGGGGGCCTTTTATCTCGATGAAAAACTGTTTTTT.

CDR3 loop: CATSAAGQETQYF. CDR3 DNA: TGTGCCACCAGTGCTGCAGGGCAAGAGACCCAGTACTTC. This chain joins TRBV24-1 and TRBJ2-5; weak D call: TRBD1 (5 bases). This CDR3 is 13 amino acids long. Trimming took off 5 bases at V and 2 bases at J, with 8 bases between the two ends. Germline lookup yields CDR1 KGHDR and CDR2 SFDVKD.

This clonotype was counted a few times. The chain is built from TRBV20-1 and TRBJ2-5, with D possibly TRBD1 on 5 matching bases. This CDR3 comprises 14 residues. Trimming stripped 1 base from V and 1 base from J, with 10 bases between. Germline CDR1 DFQATT, CDR2 SNEGSKA (reference sequence). The CDR3 region has the DNA TGCAGTGCTAGAGGAGACAGTCCCCAAGAGACCCAGTACTTC. Its translation: CSARGDSPQETQYF.

The V call is TRBV10-3, the J call TRBJ1-6; D might be TRBD1 (6 bases). The CDR3 extends over 16 amino acids. Trimming pared 6 bases from V and 6 bases from J, leaving 18 bases between. Germline-derived CDR1 and CDR2 are ENHRY and SYGVKD. CDR3 DNA: TGTGCCATCAGCTCAGGCGGGGGCGAGGGTAATTCACCCCTCCACTTT. Translating gives CAISSGGGEGNSPLHF.

This clonotype was detected ten times or more. The V and J genes are TRBV2 and TRBJ1-5; TRBD1 matches at 7 bases. The CDR3 extends over 15 amino acids. The V gene's germline CDR1 is SNHLY and CDR2 FYNNEI. Losses at the gene ends were 4 bases for V and 1 base for J; bases not matched to a gene: 4. CDR3 amino acids: CASSVGTASNQPQHF. The CDR3 nucleotides read TGTGCCAGCAGTGTTGGGACAGCGAGCAATCAGCCCCAGCATTTT.

This clonotype has a handful of counts. The chain combines TRBV20-1 with TRBJ2-7, with D hard to call. Per the germline V gene, CDR1 is DFQATT and CDR2 is SNEGSKA (reference sequence). Trimming removed 5 bases at V and 2 bases at J, with 13 bases between. CDR3 length: 13 residues. CDR3 sequence reads: CSAYDPTTYEQYF. The CDR3 region has the DNA TGCAGTGCTTACGATCCAACGACCTACGAGCAGTACTTC.

As DNA, the CDR3 is TGTGCCAGCAGTGAAGGGGTGAGAGAAGAGACCCAGTACTTC. Protein: CASSEGVREETQYF. The chain couples TRBV6-1 to TRBJ2-5, with unresolved D. V was shortened by 1 base and J by 3 bases, with 9 bases between the two germline ends. CDR3 length: 14 amino acids. Germline-derived CDR1 and CDR2 are MNHNS and SASEGT.

Remarks on this clonotype: A read error may be the cause here, since a much bigger clone is one base away. The V call is TRBV24-1, the J call TRBJ1-2; unclear D gene. Per germline, CDR1 KGHDR and CDR2 SFDVKD. The CDR3 runs to 13 residues. Trimming took off 7 bases at V and 8 bases at J, with 16 bases between the two ends. CDR3 loop: CATSLATAGGYTF. CDR3 in DNA: TGTGCCACCAGCTTAGCGACGGCCGGCGGCTACACCTTC.

The V call is TRBV20-1, the J call TRBJ2-5; a possible D gene is TRBD1 (8 bases). The CDR3 spans 13 residues. V was shortened by 3 bases and J by 5 bases, with 13 bases between the two germline ends. Per the germline V gene, CDR1 is DFQATT and CDR2 is SNEGSKA (reference sequence). CDR3 region: CSASDRGGETQYF. Written as DNA, the CDR3 is TGCAGTGCTAGCGACAGGGGAGGGGAGACCCAGTACTTC.

In this sample, this clonotype turned up a few times. This chain connects TRBV6-1 to TRBJ1-1; tentative D call: TRBD1 (5 bases). The germline V and J ends were trimmed by 5 bases and 5 bases, with 15 bases remaining between them. CDR1 and CDR2 (germline): MNHNS, SASEGT. The CDR3 loop spans 14 amino acids. The CDR3 sequence is CASSTTVLGTEAFF. In nucleotides, the CDR3 is TGTGCCAGCAGTACGACAGTCCTGGGGACTGAAGCTTTCTTT.

This clonotype was seen a handful of times. This chain uses TRBV20-1 with TRBJ1-3, with D tentatively TRBD1 (5 bases). Trimming took 0 bases from V and 2 from J, leaving 14 bases between them. The germline gives CDR1 DFQATT, CDR2 SNEGSKA (reference sequence). The CDR3 has 16 amino acids. The CDR3 DNA sequence: TGCAGTGCTAGAGATCCGACAGTGGAGGCTGGAAACACCATATATTTT. This translates into CSARDPTVEAGNTIYF.